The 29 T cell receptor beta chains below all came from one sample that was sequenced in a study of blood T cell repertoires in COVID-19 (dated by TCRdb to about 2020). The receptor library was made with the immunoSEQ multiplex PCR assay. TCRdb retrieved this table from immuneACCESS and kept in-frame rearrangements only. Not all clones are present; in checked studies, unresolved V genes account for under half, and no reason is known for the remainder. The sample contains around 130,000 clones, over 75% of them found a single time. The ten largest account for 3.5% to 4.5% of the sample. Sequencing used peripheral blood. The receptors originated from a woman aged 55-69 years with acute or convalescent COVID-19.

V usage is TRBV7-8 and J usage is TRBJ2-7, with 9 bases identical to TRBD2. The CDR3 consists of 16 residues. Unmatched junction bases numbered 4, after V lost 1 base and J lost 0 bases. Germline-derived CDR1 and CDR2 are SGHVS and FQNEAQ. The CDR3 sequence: CASSLGTSGRSYEQYF. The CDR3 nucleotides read TGTGCCAGCAGCTTAGGTACTAGCGGGCGCTCCTACGAGCAGTACTTC.

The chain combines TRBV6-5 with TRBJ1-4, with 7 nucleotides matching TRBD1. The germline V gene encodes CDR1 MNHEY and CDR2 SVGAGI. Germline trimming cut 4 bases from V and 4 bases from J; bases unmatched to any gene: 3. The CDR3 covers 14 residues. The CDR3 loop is CASSWTGYNEKLFF. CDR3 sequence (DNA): TGTGCCAGCAGTTGGACAGGATATAATGAAAAACTGTTTTTT.

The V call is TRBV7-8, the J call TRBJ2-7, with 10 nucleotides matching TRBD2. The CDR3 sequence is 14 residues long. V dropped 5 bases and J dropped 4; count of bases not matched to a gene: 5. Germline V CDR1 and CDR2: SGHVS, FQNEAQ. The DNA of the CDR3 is TGTGCCAGCAGCCAACAGGGACTAGCGTACGAGCAGTACTTC. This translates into CASSQQGLAYEQYF.

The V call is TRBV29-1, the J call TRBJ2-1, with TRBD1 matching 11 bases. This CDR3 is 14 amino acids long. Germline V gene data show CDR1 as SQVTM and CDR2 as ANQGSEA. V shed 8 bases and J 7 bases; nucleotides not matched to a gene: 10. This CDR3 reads CSQRPGTGGNEQFF. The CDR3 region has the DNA TGCAGCCAGAGACCCGGGACAGGGGGGAATGAGCAGTTCTTC.

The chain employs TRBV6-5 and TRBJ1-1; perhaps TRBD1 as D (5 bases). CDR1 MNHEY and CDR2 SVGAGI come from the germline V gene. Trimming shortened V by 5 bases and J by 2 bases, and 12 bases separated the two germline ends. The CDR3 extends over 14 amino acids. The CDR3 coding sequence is TGTGCCAGCAGTCTCGACAGTACCAACACTGAAGCTTTCTTT. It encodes CASSLDSTNTEAFF.

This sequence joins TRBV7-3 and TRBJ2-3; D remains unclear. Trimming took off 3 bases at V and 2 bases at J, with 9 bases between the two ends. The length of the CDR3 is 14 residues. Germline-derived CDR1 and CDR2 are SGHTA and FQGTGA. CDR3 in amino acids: CASSLASTTDTQYF. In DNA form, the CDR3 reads TGTGCCAGCAGCTTGGCCAGTACCACAGATACGCAGTATTTT.

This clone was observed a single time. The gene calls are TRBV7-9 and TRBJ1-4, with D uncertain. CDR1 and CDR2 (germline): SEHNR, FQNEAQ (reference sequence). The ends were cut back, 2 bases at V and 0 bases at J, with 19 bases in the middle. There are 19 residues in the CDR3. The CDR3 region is CASSLRVSPARPTNEKLFF. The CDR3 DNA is TGTGCCAGCAGCTTACGGGTATCTCCAGCCAGACCAACTAATGAAAAACTGTTTTTT.

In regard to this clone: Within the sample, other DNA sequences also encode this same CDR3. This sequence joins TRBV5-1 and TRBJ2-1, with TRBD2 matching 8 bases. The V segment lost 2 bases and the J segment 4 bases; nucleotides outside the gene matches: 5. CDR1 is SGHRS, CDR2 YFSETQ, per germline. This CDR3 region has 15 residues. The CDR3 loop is CASSFGLAGYNEQFF. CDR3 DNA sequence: TGCGCCAGCAGCTTCGGGCTAGCGGGTTACAATGAGCAGTTCTTC.

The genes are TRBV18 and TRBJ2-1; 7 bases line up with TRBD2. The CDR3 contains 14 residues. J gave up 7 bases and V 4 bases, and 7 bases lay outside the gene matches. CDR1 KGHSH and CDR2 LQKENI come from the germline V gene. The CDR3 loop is CASSRSGALNEQFF. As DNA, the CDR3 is TGTGCCAGCTCACGGAGCGGGGCCTTAAATGAGCAGTTCTTC.

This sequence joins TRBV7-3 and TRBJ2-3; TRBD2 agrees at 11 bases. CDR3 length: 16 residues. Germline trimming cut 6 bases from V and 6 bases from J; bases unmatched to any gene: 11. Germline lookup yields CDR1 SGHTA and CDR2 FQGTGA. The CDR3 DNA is TGTGCCAGCAGTCAACATAGCGGGAGGGCGGGGGATACGCAGTATTTT. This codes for CASSQHSGRAGDTQYF.

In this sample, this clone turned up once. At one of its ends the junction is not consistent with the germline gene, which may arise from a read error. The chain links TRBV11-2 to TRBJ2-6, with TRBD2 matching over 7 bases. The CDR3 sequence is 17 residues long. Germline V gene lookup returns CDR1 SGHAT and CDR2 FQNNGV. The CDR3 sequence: CASSLGRGGSGATVLTF. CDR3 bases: TGTGCCAGCAGCCTGGGGAGGGGCGGCTCTGGGGCCACCGTCCTGACTTTC. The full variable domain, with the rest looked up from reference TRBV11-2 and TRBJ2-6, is EAGVAQSPRYKIIEKRQSVAFWCNPISGHATLYWYQQILGQGPKLLIQFQNNGVVDDSQLPKDRFSAERLKGVDSTLKIQPAKLEDSAVYLCASSLGRGGSGATVLTFGAGSRLTVL.

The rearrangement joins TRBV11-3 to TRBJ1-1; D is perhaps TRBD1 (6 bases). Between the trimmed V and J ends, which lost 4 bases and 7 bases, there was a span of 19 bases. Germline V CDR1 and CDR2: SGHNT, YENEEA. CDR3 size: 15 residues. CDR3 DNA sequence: TGTGCCAGCAGCTCCGGGACATTCCCACCGGATGAAGCTTTCTTT. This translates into CASSSGTFPPDEAFF.

The CDR3 sequence is CASSRLVYEQFF. The CDR3 coding sequence is TGTGCCAGCAGCCGGCTAGTCTATGAGCAGTTCTTC. This chain uses TRBV3-1 (or the pseudogene TRBV3-2) with TRBJ2-1; D is uncertain. Trimming stripped 4 bases from V and 8 bases from J, with 9 bases between. The CDR3 extends over 12 amino acids. The germline CDR1 and CDR2 sequences are LGHDT and YNNKEL (reference sequence).

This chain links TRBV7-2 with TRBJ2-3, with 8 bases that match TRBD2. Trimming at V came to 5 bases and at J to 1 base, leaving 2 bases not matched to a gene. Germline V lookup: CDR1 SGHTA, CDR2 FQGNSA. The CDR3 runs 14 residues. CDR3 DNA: TGTGCCAGCAGCATTAGCGGGGGCACAGATACGCAGTATTTT. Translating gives CASSISGGTDTQYF.

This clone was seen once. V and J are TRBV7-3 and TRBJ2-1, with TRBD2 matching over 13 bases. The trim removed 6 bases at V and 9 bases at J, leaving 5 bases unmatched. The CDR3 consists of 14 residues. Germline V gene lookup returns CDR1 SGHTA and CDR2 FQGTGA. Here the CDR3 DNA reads TGTGCCAGCAGTACTAGCGGGAGGGGCAGTGAGCAGTTCTTC. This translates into CASSTSGRGSEQFF.

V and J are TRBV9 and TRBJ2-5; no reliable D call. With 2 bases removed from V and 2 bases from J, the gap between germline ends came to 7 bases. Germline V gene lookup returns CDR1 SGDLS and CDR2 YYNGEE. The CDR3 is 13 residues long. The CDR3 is CASSVEVQETQYF. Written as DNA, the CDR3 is TGTGCCAGCAGCGTTGAGGTGCAAGAGACCCAGTACTTC.

The CDR3 loop reads CASRTGGDTQYF. As DNA, the CDR3 is TGTGCCAGCAGAACAGGGGGAGATACGCAGTATTTT. J is TRBJ2-3 and V is TRBV12-3 or TRBV12-4; 8 nucleotides agree with TRBD1. V gave up 6 bases and J gave up 5 bases; unmatched junction bases: 1. This CDR3 has 12 amino acids.

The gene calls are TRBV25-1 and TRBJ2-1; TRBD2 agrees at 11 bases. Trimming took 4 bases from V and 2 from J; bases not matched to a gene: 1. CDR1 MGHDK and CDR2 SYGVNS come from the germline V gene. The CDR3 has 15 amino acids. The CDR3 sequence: CASSGGLAAYNEQFF. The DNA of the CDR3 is TGTGCCAGCAGTGGGGGACTAGCGGCCTACAATGAGCAGTTCTTC.

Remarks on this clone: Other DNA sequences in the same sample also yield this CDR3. The CDR3 DNA reads as TGTGCCAGCAGCGTAGGGCTAGCGGGACGAGAGACCCAGTACTTC. Translation gives CASSVGLAGRETQYF. The V gene is TRBV9, the J gene TRBJ2-5; 9 nucleotides match TRBD2. The CDR3 loop spans 15 amino acids. The ends lost 0 bases at V and 4 bases at J; junction bases unmatched: 4. Germline loops: CDR1 SGDLS, CDR2 YYNGEE.

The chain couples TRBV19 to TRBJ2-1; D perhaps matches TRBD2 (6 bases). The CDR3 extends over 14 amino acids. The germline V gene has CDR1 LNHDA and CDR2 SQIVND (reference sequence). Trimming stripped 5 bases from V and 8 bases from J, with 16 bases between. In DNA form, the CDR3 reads TGTGCCAGTAGTGTCCTCACAGGAGGGGATGAGCAGTTCTTC. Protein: CASSVLTGGDEQFF.

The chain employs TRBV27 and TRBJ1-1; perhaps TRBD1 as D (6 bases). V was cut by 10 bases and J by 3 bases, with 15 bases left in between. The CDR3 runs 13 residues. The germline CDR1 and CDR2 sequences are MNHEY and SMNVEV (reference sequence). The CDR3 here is CATLRGGDTEAFF. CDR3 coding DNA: TGTGCCACTTTAAGGGGGGGGGACACTGAAGCTTTCTTT.

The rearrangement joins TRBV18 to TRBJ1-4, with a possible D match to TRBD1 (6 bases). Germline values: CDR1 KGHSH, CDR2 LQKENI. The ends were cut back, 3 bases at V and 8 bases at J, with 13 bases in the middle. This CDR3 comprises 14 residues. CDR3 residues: CASSPNRVGEKLFF. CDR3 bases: TGTGCCAGCTCACCGAACAGGGTGGGGGAAAAACTGTTTTTT.

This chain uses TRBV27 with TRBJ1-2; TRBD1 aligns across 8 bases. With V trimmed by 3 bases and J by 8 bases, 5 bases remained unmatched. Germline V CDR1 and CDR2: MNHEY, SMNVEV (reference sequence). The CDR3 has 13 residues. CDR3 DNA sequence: TGTGCCAGCAGTTTCGCGGGACAGGACGGCTACACCTTC. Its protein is CASSFAGQDGYTF.

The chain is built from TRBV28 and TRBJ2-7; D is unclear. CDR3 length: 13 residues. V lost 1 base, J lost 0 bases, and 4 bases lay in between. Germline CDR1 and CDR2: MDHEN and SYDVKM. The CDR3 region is CASSLSYSYEQYF. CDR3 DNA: TGTGCCAGCAGTTTATCGTACTCCTACGAGCAGTACTTC.

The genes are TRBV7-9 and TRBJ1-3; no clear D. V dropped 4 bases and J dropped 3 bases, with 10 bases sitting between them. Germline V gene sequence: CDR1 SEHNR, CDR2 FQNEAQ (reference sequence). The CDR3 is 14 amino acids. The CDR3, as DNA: TGTGCCAGCAGCTCAACAGCTGGTGGAAACACCATATATTTT. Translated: CASSSTAGGNTIYF.

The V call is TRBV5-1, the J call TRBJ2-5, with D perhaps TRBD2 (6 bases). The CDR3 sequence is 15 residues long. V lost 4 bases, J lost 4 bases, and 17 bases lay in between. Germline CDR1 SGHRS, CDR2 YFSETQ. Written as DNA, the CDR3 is TGCGCCAGCAGCCTAACGACTAGTACTCCAGAGACCCAGTACTTC. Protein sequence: CASSLTTSTPETQYF.

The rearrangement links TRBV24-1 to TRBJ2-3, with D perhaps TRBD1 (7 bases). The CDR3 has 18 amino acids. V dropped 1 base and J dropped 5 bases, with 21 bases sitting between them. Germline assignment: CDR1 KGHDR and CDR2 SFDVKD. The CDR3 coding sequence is TGTGCCACCAGTGATTTTGCAGGGGGGTGGGGGCGCGGAGATACGCAGTATTTT. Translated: CATSDFAGGWGRGDTQYF.

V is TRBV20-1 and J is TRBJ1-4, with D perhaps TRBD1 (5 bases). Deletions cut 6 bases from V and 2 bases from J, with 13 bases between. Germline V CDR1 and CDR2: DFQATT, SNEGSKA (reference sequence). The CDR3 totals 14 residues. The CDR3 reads CSASQAGTNEKLFF. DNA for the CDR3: TGCAGTGCCAGTCAGGCAGGGACTAATGAAAAACTGTTTTTT.

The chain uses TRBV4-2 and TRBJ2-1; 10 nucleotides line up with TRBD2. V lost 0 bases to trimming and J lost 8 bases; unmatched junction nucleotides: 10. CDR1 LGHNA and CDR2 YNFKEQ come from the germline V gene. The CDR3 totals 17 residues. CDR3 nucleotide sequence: TGTGCCAGCAGCCAAGAATCGAGCGGGAGGGTCTGGGATGAGCAGTTCTTC. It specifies CASSQESSGRVWDEQFF.